This TCR beta chain is drawn from a study of cytomegalovirus exposure and HLA in healthy donors. This clone was recorded a few times. Its antigen is not known. Its ends do not fully match the called genes, so a read error is possible. The CDR3 length is 16 residues. Germline V gene lookup returns CDR1 MNHNS and CDR2 SASEGT. Study-wide results and limits: The productive fraction for most TCR beta V segments was about 90% or about 30% in an earlier analysis. Rarity held for most TCR sequences, but there were some public TCRs that occurred in many donors. It was reported in a later analysis that an Asian-associated ancestry cluster showed fewer N-insertions than the approximately 670-donor mean.

The PCR used 60 Vbeta and 13 Jbeta primers. Measured with immunoSEQ multiplex PCR; TCRdb has only the in-frame clones, and not every one. The table shows 75,000 to 90,000 clones, with about 81% occurring only once. The TCR was taken from a man in his 60s in good health and CMV-seronegative. Sequenced sample: PBMCs. The chain uses TRBV6-1 and TRBJ2-7; 9 bases line up with TRBD1. As DNA, the CDR3 is TGTGCCATCAGTGGTGATCCGGGACAGGGTAACCACGAGCAGTACTTC. Translation: CAISGDPGQGNHEQYF.